The 24 T cell receptor beta chains below all came from one sample that was sequenced in a study of cytomegalovirus exposure and HLA in healthy donors. The PCR made use of 60 Vbeta and 13 Jbeta primers. Profiled with immunoSEQ multiplex PCR; TCRdb holds only in-frame clones, not every one. This table holds 150,000 to 200,000 clones, roughly 76% found once. The sample taken for sequencing was PBMCs. These receptors all stem from a woman aged 18-29 years in good health and CMV-seropositive.

The V and J genes are TRBV5-1 and TRBJ2-4; 9 positions agree with TRBD1. This CDR3 contains 19 residues. The V gene's germline CDR1 is SGHRS and CDR2 YFSETQ. The V segment lost 5 bases and the J segment 0 bases; nucleotides outside the gene matches: 15. The CDR3 sequence: CASSYPGTGSPIAKNIQYF. The CDR3 DNA reads TGCGCCAGCAGTTATCCCGGGACAGGGAGCCCAATAGCCAAAAACATTCAGTACTTC.

The gene calls are TRBV5-4 and TRBJ1-2, with 9 bases that match TRBD1. This CDR3 region has 15 residues. Germline V CDR1 and CDR2: SGHNT, YYREEE (reference sequence). V trimming: 4 bases; J trimming: 4 bases; junction bases outside the gene matches: 8. CDR3 region: CASSLNRGPTYGYTF. The DNA for the CDR3 is TGTGCCAGCAGCCTCAACAGGGGGCCCACCTATGGCTACACCTTC.

The CDR3 loop is CASGPGGDQPQHF. The CDR3 nucleotides are TGTGCCAGCGGTCCGGGGGGGGATCAGCCCCAGCATTTT. The V gene is TRBV9, the J gene TRBJ1-5; D might be TRBD1 (5 bases). The CDR3 consists of 13 residues. Between the trimmed V and J ends, which lost 7 bases and 5 bases, there was a span of 13 bases. CDR1 is SGDLS, CDR2 YYNGEE, per germline.

As to this clone: A read error is likely, as this CDR3 ends without the conserved phenylalanine or tryptophan. The chain has TRBV28 and TRBJ1-6; D gene uncertain. The V gene lost 8 bases and the J gene lost 0 bases, with 17 bases spanning the gap. The CDR3 is 17 amino acids. Germline V gene sequence: CDR1 MDHEN, CDR2 SYDVKM. Here the CDR3 DNA reads TGTGCCAGCCACAGAACGGTCCACAGCTCCTATAATTCACCCCTCCACCTT. Translation gives CASHRTVHSSYNSPLHL.

The CDR3, as DNA: TGCAGCGTCCAGGTGAGCACAGATACGCAGTATTTT. Encoded protein: CSVQVSTDTQYF. The chain couples TRBV29-1 to TRBJ2-3; D unresolved. Germline CDR1 reads SQVTM; CDR2 reads ANQGSEA. The CDR3 is 12 amino acids. V lost 6 bases to trimming and J lost 0 bases, with 7 bases between them.

This chain links TRBV4-3 with TRBJ2-5, with TRBD1 identical over 8 bases. Germline V gene data show CDR1 as LGHNA and CDR2 as YSLEER. The CDR3 spans 16 residues. The V segment lost 2 bases and the J segment 5 bases; nucleotides outside the gene matches: 10. CDR3: CASSQQTGGGRETQYF. The CDR3, as DNA: TGCGCCAGCAGCCAACAAACAGGGGGTGGACGGGAGACCCAGTACTTC.

The V and J genes are TRBV7-9 and TRBJ2-7, with 14 bases identical to TRBD2. The ends lost 5 bases at V and 4 bases at J; junction bases unmatched: 4. In germline, CDR1 is SEHNR, CDR2 FQNEAQ (reference sequence). This CDR3 has 15 residues. Here the CDR3 DNA reads TGTGCCAGCAGCGAGGGACTAGCGGGGGATTACGAGCAGTACTTC. Translated: CASSEGLAGDYEQYF.

This clone was counted between two and nine times. J is TRBJ1-5 and V is TRBV15; 9 positions agree with TRBD1. Germline V gene lookup returns CDR1 LNHNV and CDR2 YYDKDF (reference sequence). Losses at the gene ends were 3 bases for V and 5 bases for J; bases not matched to a gene: 5. This CDR3 comprises 15 residues. This chain's CDR3 is CATSRWDRDYQPQHF. CDR3 coding DNA: TGTGCCACCAGCAGGTGGGACAGGGACTATCAGCCCCAGCATTTT.

The chain links TRBV11-2 to TRBJ1-1, with D unresolved. Trimming took off 5 bases at V and 7 bases at J, with 14 bases between the two ends. This CDR3 has 13 residues. Germline V gene sequence: CDR1 SGHAT, CDR2 FQNNGV. The CDR3 bases are TGTGCCAGCAGCCCACTCCTTCTCAATGAAGCTTTCTTT. Protein product: CASSPLLLNEAFF.

The J gene is TRBJ1-6, the V gene TRBV30; perhaps TRBD1 as D (6 bases). Germline values: CDR1 GTSNPN, CDR2 SVGIG (reference sequence). V lost 1 base to trimming and J lost 13 bases, with 17 bases between them. This CDR3 is 14 amino acids long. The CDR3 sequence: CAWSGTGNSIPLHF. The CDR3 DNA follows: TGTGCCTGGAGTGGTACAGGGAATTCAATCCCCCTCCACTTT.

This clone was picked up one time. J is TRBJ2-1 and V is TRBV5-6; 9 bases map to TRBD1. The CDR3 covers 16 residues. The trim removed 4 bases at V and 3 bases at J, leaving 8 bases unmatched. CDR1 is SGHDT and CDR2 is YYEEEE in the germline V gene. CDR3 in amino acids: CASSLEGTGYYNEQFF. In DNA, the CDR3 is TGTGCCAGCAGCCTAGAAGGGACAGGGTACTACAATGAGCAGTTCTTC.

The V call is TRBV20-1, the J call TRBJ2-7, with unresolved D. The germline V gene has CDR1 DFQATT and CDR2 SNEGSKA (reference sequence). The CDR3 runs to 11 residues. V was cut by 5 bases and J by 1 base, with 6 bases left in between. The CDR3 DNA reads as TGCAGTGCTTCGGTGTCCTACGAGCAGTACTTC. Protein: CSASVSYEQYF.

This clone was observed a few times. The V and J genes are TRBV6-1 and TRBJ2-7; D is possibly TRBD1 (5 bases). Trimming cost V 2 bases and J 4 bases, with 12 bases left between them. The CDR3 loop spans 14 amino acids. Germline V gene data show CDR1 as MNHNS and CDR2 as SASEGT. The CDR3 loop reads CASSEFGAQYEQYF. In DNA form, the CDR3 reads TGTGCCAGCAGTGAATTTGGGGCTCAATACGAGCAGTACTTC.

The V gene is TRBV28, the J gene TRBJ2-5; D might be TRBD1 (6 bases). This CDR3 spans 18 amino acids. The germline V gene encodes CDR1 MDHEN and CDR2 SYDVKM. The V end lost 6 bases, the J end lost 4 bases, and 27 bases lay between the germline ends. The CDR3 coding sequence is TGTGCCAGCAGCCTGGTCTTAACAGGGACCCCCGAGAGAGAGACCCAGTACTTC. Translation: CASSLVLTGTPERETQYF.

The gene calls are TRBV18 and TRBJ1-4; D is unresolved. The length of the CDR3 is 18 residues. Trimming removed 3 bases from V and 7 bases from J, with 24 bases in between. Germline V CDR1 and CDR2: KGHSH, LQKENI. The CDR3 spells CASSPGFLQSPEGEKLFF. The CDR3 bases are TGTGCCAGCTCACCGGGGTTCCTACAGTCGCCAGAGGGTGAAAAACTGTTTTTT.

V gene TRBV5-5 combines with J gene TRBJ2-5; D uncertain. Germline lookup yields CDR1 SGHKS and CDR2 YYEKEE (reference sequence). V was pared by 4 bases and J by 5 bases, with 6 bases between. This CDR3 has 11 amino acids. As DNA, the CDR3 is TGTGCCAGCAGCCCTTCGGAGACCCAGTACTTC. Amino acid sequence: CASSPSETQYF.

This chain connects TRBV19 to TRBJ2-2, with 9 bases matching TRBD1. With V trimmed by 5 bases and J by 9 bases, 7 bases remained unmatched. This CDR3 contains 14 residues. Germline assignment: CDR1 LNHDA and CDR2 SQIVND (reference sequence). CDR3: CASSVPTGGRELFF. Here the CDR3 DNA reads TGTGCCAGTAGTGTACCGACAGGGGGTAGGGAGCTGTTTTTT.

The V call is TRBV30, the J call TRBJ2-2, with a weak D call TRBD1 (5 bases). Germline CDR1 reads GTSNPN; CDR2 reads SVGIG (reference sequence). This CDR3 is built from 16 residues. V shed 0 bases and J shed 0 bases, with 11 bases lying between them. As DNA, the CDR3 is TGTGCCTGGAGTGTCGGCAGGGCAGCGAACACCGGGGAGCTGTTTTTT. Translated, it gives CAWSVGRAANTGELFF.

The V and J genes are TRBV2 and TRBJ2-3; 11 bases agree with TRBD2. This CDR3 region has 15 residues. Per the germline V gene, CDR1 is SNHLY and CDR2 is FYNNEI. J gave up 5 bases and V 6 bases, and 7 bases lay outside the gene matches. DNA of the CDR3: TGTGCCAGCAGAACTACTAGCGGGGGAGGAGATACGCAGTATTTT. Translating it yields CASRTTSGGGDTQYF.

This rearrangement joins TRBV19 to TRBJ1-2; tentative D call: TRBD1 (5 bases). V lost 7 bases and J lost 5, with 23 bases in between. The CDR3 has 16 amino acids. Looked up from germline, CDR1 is LNHDA and CDR2 is SQIVND (reference sequence). The CDR3 loop reads CASTYALVRGGYGYTF. The CDR3 nucleotides are TGTGCCAGTACCTACGCCCTCGTGAGGGGAGGGTATGGCTACACCTTC.

This clone has a handful of counts. The CDR3 bases are TGTGCCAGCACCGAGACAGGCGCTTTCTCTGGAAACACCATATATTTT. This encodes CASTETGAFSGNTIYF. This chain uses TRBV2 with TRBJ1-3, with D possibly TRBD1 on 6 matching bases. The CDR3 consists of 16 residues. The V and J ends lost 7 bases and 0 bases respectively, with 16 bases between them. Looked up from germline, CDR1 is SNHLY and CDR2 is FYNNEI.

This clone was seen only once. This chain uses TRBV6-1 with TRBJ1-2; D unclear. The V end was cut by 7 bases, the J end by 8 bases, with 20 bases between. This CDR3 region has 14 residues. Germline CDR1 reads MNHNS; CDR2 reads SASEGT. CDR3 in DNA: TGTGCCAGCATTATTGGAAGATTTGTGGGCGGCTACACCTTC. It specifies CASIIGRFVGGYTF.

The chain joins TRBV12-1 to TRBJ2-3; TRBD2, as called in the table, went unchecked against the DNA. TRBV12-1 is marked as a pseudogene. CDR3 length: 18 amino acids. CDR3 region: CASSSIWTSGGARDTQYF. CDR3 bases: TGTGCCAGCAGCTCCATCTGGACTAGCGGGGGGGCTAGAGATACGCAGTATTTT.

The chain uses TRBV11-3 and TRBJ2-1; the match to TRBD2 covers 9 bases. There are 16 residues in the CDR3. Trimming cost V 5 bases and J 7 bases; bases outside gene matches: 12. Germline V CDR1 and CDR2: SGHNT, YENEEA. CDR3 DNA sequence: TGTGCCAGCAGCCCTATAGCGGGGGCCACTGGTAATGAGCAGTTCTTC. Translated, it gives CASSPIAGATGNEQFF. Full variable domain (outside the CDR3, taken from reference TRBV11-3 and TRBJ2-1): EAGVVQSPRYKIIEKKQPVAFWCNPISGHNTLYWYLQNLGQGPELLIRYENEEAVDDSQLPKDRFSAERLKGVDSTLKIQPAELGDSAVYLCASSPIAGATGNEQFFGPGTRLTVL.